This T cell receptor beta chain was found in a study of T cells in Graves' hyperthyroidism and ophthalmopathy. The CDR3 is made up of 16 amino acids. CDR1 is KGHDR, CDR2 SFDVKD, per germline. V lost 0 bases and J lost 3, with 11 bases in between. Amplified regions were TCR beta CDR3 sequences from RNA transcripts. The HTBI primer set drove a first-round RT-PCR of the TCR CDR3. Each CDR3 protein is one row after TCRdb ran MiXCR on the multiplex PCR reads. In the table there are 450,000 to 650,000 distinct CDR3 sequences, roughly a sixth of which are singletons. The chain uses TRBV24-1 and TRBJ2-1, with a tentative D call TRBD1 (6 bases). Input material: blood. The source is a young woman with Graves' ophthalmopathy. CDR3 nucleotides: TGTGCCACCAGTGATTTGCGAGAGGGGGACTACAATGAGCAGTTCTTC. Translating gives CATSDLREGDYNEQFF.